This T cell receptor beta chain was observed in a study of T cells after yellow fever vaccination. Study-level information: Each low-cell-number fraction was prepared by means of SMART-Seq v4 Ultra Low Input. Findings and caveats of the study: Across the CD4 and CD8 compartments, a small share of clonotypes was present in both.

TCRdb itself ran the 5' RACE reads through MiXCR, one entry per CDR3 protein. The table has 120,000 or so distinct CDR3 sequences, roughly 8.2% seen once. This clonotype was seen a few times. Its antigen is still unknown. The clonotype was recovered from a man aged 18-30 years who received the YFV17D yellow fever vaccine. This sample comprised CD8+ T cells sorted from PBMCs, obtained on the day of the yellow fever booster vaccination.

The CDR3 spells CASSIGGSYEQYF. The CDR3 bases are TGTGCCAGTAGTATCGGGGGTTCCTACGAGCAGTACTTC. The chain combines TRBV19 with TRBJ2-7; a weak D match, TRBD2 (6 bases). The CDR3 is made up of 13 amino acids. The V gene lost 3 bases and the J gene lost 1 base, with 7 bases spanning the gap. Germline lookup yields CDR1 LNHDA and CDR2 SQIVND (reference sequence).